This TCR beta chain comes out of a study of vaccination and CD4 T cells after COVID-19. Study observations and caveats: Post-vaccination, and not before, a median roughly 86% of reactive clones appeared in convalescent patients.

The germline gives CDR1 SGHNT, CDR2 YYREEE (reference sequence). V was pared by 5 bases and J by 7 bases, with 16 bases of the junction left unmatched. This CDR3 is 16 amino acids long. The study sequenced cultured CD4+ T cell DNA using the Oncomine TCR Beta short-read assay. TCRdb recomputed calls from the PCR reads with MiXCR, one row per CDR3 protein. The table shows around 9,100 distinct CDR3 sequences, with roughly 57% occurring only once. A single count supports this clonotype. Its antigen is unknown. Treatment in this sample: roughly 10-day PBMC culture with coronavirus spike peptide pools or control peptides (ViraFEST assay). ViraFEST used peptide pools to expand antigen-specific T cells and subsequently sequenced their TCRs. The authors cultured two million PBMCs per well with 10 IU/ml IL-2 and about 10 ug/ml peptide pools.

The clonotype was recovered from a human donor with COVID-19. The V call is TRBV5-4, the J call TRBJ2-7; the match to TRBD2 covers 9 bases. The starting material was cultured CD4+ T cells from blood, obtained after SARS-CoV-2 vaccination. The CDR3 region is CASRAGGAQTANEQYF. CDR3 nucleotide sequence: TGTGCCAGCAGGGCGGGAGGGGCGCAAACCGCCAATGAGCAGTACTTC.